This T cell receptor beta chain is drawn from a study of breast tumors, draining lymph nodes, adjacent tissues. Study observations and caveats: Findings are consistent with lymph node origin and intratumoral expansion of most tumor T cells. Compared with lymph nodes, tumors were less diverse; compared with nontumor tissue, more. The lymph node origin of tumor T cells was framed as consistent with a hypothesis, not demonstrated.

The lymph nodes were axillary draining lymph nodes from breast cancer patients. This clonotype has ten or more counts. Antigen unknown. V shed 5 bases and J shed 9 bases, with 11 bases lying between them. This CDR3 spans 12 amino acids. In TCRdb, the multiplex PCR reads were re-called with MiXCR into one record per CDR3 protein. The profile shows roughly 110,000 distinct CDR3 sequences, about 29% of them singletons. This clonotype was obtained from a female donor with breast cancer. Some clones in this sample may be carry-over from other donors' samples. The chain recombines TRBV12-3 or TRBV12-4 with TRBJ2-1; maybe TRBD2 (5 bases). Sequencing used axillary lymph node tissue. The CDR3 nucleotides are TGTGCCAGCAGTCCTACTAGTAGTGAGCAGTTCTTC. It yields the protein CASSPTSSEQFF.